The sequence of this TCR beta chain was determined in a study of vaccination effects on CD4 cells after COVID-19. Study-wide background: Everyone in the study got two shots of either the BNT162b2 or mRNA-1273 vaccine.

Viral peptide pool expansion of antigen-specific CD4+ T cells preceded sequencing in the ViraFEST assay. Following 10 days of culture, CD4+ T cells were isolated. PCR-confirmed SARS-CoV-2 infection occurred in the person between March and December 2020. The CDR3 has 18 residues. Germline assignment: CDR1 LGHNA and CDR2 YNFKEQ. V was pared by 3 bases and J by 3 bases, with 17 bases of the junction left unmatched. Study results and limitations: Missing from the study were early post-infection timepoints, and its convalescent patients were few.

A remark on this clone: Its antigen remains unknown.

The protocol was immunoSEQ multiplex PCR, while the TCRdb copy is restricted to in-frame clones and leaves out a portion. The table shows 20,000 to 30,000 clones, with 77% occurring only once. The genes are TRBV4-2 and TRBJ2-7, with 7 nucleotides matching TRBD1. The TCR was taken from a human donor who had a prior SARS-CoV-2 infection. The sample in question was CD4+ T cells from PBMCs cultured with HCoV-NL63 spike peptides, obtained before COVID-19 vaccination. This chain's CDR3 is CASSHRDSERGANYEQYF. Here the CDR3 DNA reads TGTGCCAGCAGCCACCGGGACAGTGAACGAGGGGCCAACTACGAGCAGTACTTC.